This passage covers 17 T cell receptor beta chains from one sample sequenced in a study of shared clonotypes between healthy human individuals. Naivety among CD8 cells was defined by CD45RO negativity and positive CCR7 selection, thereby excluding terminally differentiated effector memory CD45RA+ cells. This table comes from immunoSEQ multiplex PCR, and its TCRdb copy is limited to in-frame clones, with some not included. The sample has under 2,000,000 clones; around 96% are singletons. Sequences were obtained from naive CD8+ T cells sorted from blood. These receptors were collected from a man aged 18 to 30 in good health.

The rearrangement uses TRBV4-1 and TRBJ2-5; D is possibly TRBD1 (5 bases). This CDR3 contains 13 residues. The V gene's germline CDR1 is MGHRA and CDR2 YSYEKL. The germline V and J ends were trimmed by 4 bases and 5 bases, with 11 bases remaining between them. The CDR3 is CASSPRVLETQYF. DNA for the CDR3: TGCGCCAGCAGCCCCAGGGTTTTGGAGACCCAGTACTTC.

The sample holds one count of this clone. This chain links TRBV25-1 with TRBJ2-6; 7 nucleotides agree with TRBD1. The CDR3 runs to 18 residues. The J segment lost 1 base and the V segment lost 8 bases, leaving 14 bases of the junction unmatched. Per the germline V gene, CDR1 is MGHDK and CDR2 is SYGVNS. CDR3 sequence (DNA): TGTGCCAGCGAGGGGGTCGGACAGGCTGGTTCTGGGGCCAACGTCCTGACTTTC. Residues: CASEGVGQAGSGANVLTF.

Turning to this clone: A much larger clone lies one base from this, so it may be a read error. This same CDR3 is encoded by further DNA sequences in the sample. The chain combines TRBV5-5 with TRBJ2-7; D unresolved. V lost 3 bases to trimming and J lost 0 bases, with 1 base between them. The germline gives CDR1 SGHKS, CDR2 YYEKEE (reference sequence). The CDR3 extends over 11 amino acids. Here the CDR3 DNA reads TGTGCCAGCAGCTACTCCTACGAGCAGTACTTC. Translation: CASSYSYEQYF.

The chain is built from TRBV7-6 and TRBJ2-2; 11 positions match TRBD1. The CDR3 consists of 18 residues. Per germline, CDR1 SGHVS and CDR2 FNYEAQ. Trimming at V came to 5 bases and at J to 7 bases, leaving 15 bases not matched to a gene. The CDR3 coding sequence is TGTGCCAGCAGCCAAACGGTTTCGGGACAGGGGGAAAACGGGGAGCTGTTTTTT. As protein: CASSQTVSGQGENGELFF.

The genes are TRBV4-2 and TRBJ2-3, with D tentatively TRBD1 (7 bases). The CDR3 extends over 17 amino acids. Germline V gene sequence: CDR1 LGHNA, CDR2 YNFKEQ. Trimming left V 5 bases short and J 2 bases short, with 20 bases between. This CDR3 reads CASSVRQGEGLTDTQYF. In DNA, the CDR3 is TGTGCCAGCAGCGTCCGACAGGGAGAGGGACTCACAGATACGCAGTATTTT.

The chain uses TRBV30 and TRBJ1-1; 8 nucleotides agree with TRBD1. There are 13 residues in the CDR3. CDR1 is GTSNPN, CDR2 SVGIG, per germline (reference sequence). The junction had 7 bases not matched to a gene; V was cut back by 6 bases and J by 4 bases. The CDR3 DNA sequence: TGTGCCTGTCTGGACAGGGCGAGCACTGAAGCTTTCTTT. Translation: CACLDRASTEAFF.

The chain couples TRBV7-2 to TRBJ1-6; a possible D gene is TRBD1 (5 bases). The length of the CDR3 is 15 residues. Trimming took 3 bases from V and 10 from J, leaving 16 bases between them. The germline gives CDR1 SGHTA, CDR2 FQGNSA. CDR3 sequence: CASSLDEFGDSPLHF. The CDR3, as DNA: TGTGCCAGCAGCTTGGATGAGTTCGGGGACTCACCCCTCCACTTT.

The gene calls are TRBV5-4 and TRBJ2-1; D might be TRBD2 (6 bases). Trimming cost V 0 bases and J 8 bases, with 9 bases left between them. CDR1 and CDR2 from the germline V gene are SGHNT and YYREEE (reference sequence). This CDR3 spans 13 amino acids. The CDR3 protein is CASSLGLGDEQFF. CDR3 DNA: TGTGCCAGCAGCTTGGGACTAGGGGATGAGCAGTTCTTC.

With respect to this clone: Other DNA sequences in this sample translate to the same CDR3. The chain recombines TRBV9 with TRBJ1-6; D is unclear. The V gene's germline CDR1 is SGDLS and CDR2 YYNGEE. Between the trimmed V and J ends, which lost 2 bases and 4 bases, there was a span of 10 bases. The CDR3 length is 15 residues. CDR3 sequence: CASSVGASYNSPLHF. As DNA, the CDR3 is TGTGCCAGCAGCGTGGGCGCTTCGTATAATTCACCCCTCCACTTT.

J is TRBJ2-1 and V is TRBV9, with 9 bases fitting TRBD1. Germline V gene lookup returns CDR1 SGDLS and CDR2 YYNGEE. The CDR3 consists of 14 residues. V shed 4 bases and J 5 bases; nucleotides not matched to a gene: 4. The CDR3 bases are TGTGCCAGCAGCACAGGGGGCTCGAACAATGAGCAGTTCTTC. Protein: CASSTGGSNNEQFF.

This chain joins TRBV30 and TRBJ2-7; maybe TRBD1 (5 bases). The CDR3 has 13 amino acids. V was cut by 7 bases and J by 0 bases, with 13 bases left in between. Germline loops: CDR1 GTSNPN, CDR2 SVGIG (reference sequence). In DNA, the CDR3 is TGTGCCTCGGACGACAGCCTCTCCTACGAGCAGTACTTC. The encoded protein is CASDDSLSYEQYF.

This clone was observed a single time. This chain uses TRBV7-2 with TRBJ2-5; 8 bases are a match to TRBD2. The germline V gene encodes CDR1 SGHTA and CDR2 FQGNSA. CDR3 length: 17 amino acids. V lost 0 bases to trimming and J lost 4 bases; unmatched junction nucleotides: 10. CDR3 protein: CASSLAMTGGARETQYF. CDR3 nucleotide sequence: TGTGCCAGCAGCTTAGCGATGACCGGGGGGGCCCGAGAGACCCAGTACTTC.

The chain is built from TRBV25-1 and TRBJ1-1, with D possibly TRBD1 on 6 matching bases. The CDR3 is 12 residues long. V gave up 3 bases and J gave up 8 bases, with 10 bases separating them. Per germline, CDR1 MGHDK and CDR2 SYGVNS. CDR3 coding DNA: TGTGCCAGCAGTGATCCGGGACAAGAAGCTTTCTTT. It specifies CASSDPGQEAFF.

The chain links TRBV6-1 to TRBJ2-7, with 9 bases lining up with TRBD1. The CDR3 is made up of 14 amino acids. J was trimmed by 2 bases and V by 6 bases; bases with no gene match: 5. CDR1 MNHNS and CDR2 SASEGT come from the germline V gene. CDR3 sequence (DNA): TGTGCCAGCAGAGACCGGGACAGGGCCTACGAGCAGTACTTC. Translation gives CASRDRDRAYEQYF.

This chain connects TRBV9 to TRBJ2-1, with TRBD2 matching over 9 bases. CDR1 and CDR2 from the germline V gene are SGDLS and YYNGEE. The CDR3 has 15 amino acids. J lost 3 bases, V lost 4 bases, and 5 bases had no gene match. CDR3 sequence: CASSPTSGFYNEQFF. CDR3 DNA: TGTGCCAGCAGCCCGACTAGCGGATTCTACAATGAGCAGTTCTTC. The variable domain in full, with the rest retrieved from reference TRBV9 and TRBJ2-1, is DSGVTQTPKHLITATGQRVTLRCSPRSGDLSVYWYQQSLDQGLQFLIQYYNGEERAKGNILERFSAQQFPDLHSELNLSSLELGDSALYFCASSPTSGFYNEQFFGPGTRLTVL.

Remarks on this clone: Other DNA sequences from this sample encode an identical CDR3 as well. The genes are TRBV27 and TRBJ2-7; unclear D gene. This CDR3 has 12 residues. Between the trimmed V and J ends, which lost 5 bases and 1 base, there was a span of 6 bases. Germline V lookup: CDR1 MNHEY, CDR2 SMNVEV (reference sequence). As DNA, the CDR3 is TGTGCCAGCAGTCCCGGGTCCTACGAGCAGTACTTC. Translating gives CASSPGSYEQYF.

The CDR3 loop is CASIYRDREGGSGYTF. The DNA of the CDR3 is TGTGCCAGCATCTACCGGGACAGGGAGGGGGGATCGGGCTACACCTTC. The chain has TRBV28 and TRBJ1-2; TRBD1 aligns across 9 bases. Trimming cost V 7 bases and J 8 bases; bases outside gene matches: 17. This CDR3 spans 16 amino acids. The germline V gene has CDR1 MDHEN and CDR2 SYDVKM.